The entry below describes one TCR beta chain. The antigen is unknown. V gave up 5 bases and J gave up 3 bases; unmatched junction bases: 3. Germline V gene data show CDR1 as MNHEY and CDR2 as SMNVEV (reference sequence). The CDR3 totals 14 residues. Sequencing used immunoSEQ multiplex PCR; TCRdb keeps in-frame clones, though not all of them. The sample has about 71,000 clones, 80% to 90% seen once; the top ten hold 4.5% to 6%. This sample was included in a study of OX40 agonist ivuxolimab in advanced cancers. Study conclusions and caveats: Expanded clones were, on average, more numerous among CD8+ T cells than CD4+. A proportion of nonresponders additionally exhibited low normalized T-cell clonal expansion.

The V and J genes are TRBV27 and TRBJ2-7; 11 bases are shared with TRBD1. This TCR came from an adult with an advanced solid tumor such as melanoma, head and neck, liver or kidney cancer. Here the sequenced sample was CD4+ or CD8+ T cells sorted from blood, taken in a trial of the OX40 agonist ivuxolimab. CDR3 loop: CASSGGTGGYEQYF. For the CDR3, the DNA is TGTGCCAGCAGTGGCGGGACAGGGGGCTACGAGCAGTACTTC.